This T cell receptor (beta chain) was documented in a study of T cells after yellow fever vaccination. V lost 4 bases, J lost 5 bases, and 8 bases stayed unmatched. The germline CDR1 and CDR2 sequences are SGHNT and YYREEE (reference sequence). The CDR3 is made up of 14 amino acids. TCRdb redid the calling of the 5' RACE reads with MiXCR, one entry per CDR3 protein. The table has 500,000 to 550,000 distinct CDR3 sequences, 21% seen once. The TCR was taken from a man between 18 and 35 years old who received the YFV17D yellow fever vaccine. The sequencing here drew on PBMCs, taken approximately 22 days after the first yellow fever vaccination. The rearrangement uses TRBV5-4 and TRBJ2-7; TRBD1 matches 8 bases. For the CDR3, the DNA is TGTGCCAGCAGCCCTAGACAGGGGAAGGACGAGCAGTACTTC. Amino acid sequence: CASSPRQGKDEQYF.